Reported below is one T cell receptor (beta chain). A junction boundary mismatches the germline segment, possibly from a read error. The data originate from a study of blood T cell repertoires in COVID-19. Looking at the study overall: In each case, the material was cDNA or gDNA derived from T cells, B-cell-depleted T cells, or PBMCs.

In the original analysis: How many nucleated cells were present was estimated from reference gene primer amplification. This table comes from immunoSEQ multiplex PCR, and its TCRdb copy is limited to in-frame clones, with some not included. D and trimming were read from the DNA, whereas the V and J calls and clone size are those reported in that table. Of 80,000 to 100,000 clones listed, 75% to 90% are singletons. The CDR3 length is 12 residues. CDR1 MNHNS and CDR2 SASEGT come from the germline V gene. Sequencing was done on a sample of peripheral blood. This clonotype originated in a woman in her sixties or seventies with acute or convalescent COVID-19. The chain carries TRBV6-1 and TRBJ1-1; no firm D call. The CDR3 bases are TGTGCCAGCACTGAACGGGGAGTTGAAGCTTTCTTT. It translates to CASTERGVEAFF.